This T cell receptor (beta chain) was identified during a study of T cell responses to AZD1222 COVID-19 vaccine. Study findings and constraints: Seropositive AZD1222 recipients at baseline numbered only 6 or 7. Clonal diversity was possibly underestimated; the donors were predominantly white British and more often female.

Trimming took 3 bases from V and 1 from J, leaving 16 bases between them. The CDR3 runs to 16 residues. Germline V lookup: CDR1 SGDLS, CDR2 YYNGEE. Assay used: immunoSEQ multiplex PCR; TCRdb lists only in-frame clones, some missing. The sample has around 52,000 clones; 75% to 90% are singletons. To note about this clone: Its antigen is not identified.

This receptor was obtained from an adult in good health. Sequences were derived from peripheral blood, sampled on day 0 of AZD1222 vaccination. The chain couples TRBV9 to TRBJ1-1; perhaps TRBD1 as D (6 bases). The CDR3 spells CASSASGQPGNTEAFF. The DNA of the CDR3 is TGTGCCAGCAGCGCCTCAGGACAGCCAGGGAACACTGAAGCTTTCTTT.